These T cell receptor beta chains were read from a single sample in a study of blood T cell repertoires in COVID-19. The method was immunoSEQ multiplex PCR; TCRdb's version includes in-frame clones alone and lacks a portion of them. The sample shows fewer than 500,000 clones, roughly 89% of them seen only once. The sequencing sample was made of peripheral blood. Receptor source: a woman aged 25 to 45 with active or convalescent COVID-19. Both conserved end residues are part of each CDR3. D genes are given only for firm matches. Not all rows give a size; the values are once, few, many and, for expanded clones, a class.

j_call clone_size v_call d_call cdr3_nt cdr3_aa
TRBJ2-7 - TRBV6-1 TRBD1 TGTGCCAGCAGTGAAGCGGGACAGGGCTACGAGCAGTACTTC CASSEAGQGYEQYF
TRBJ2-5 - TRBV11-2 - TGTGCCAGCAGCTCTTCAGAGACCCAGTACTTC CASSSSETQYF
TRBJ1-4 - TRBV6-5 - TGTGCCAGCAGTTTAATTGAAAAACTGTTTTTT CASSLIEKLFF
TRBJ2-2 - TRBV7-8 - TGTGCCAGCAGATCAGACTTGTCGAACACCGGGGAGCTGTTTTTT CASRSDLSNTGELFF
TRBJ1-2 - TRBV3-1/TRBV3-2 TRBD1 TGTGCCAGCAGCCAAGAGATTCCGGGACAGCGCTATGGCTACACCTTC CASSQEIPGQRYGYTF
TRBJ2-6 once TRBV5-1 TRBD1 TGCGCCAGCAGCGGCTCCCTCGGGACAGGGTTCACTGGGGCCAACGTCCTGACTTTC CASSGSLGTGFTGANVLTF
TRBJ2-2 - TRBV15 - TGTGCCACCAGCAGAGTCCTGACCGGGGAGCTGTTTTTT CATSRVLTGELFF
TRBJ2-3 - TRBV5-4 - TGTGCCAGCAGCTTGGCCGGTGGCACAGATACGCAGTATTTT CASSLAGGTDTQYF
TRBJ2-7 - TRBV28 - TGTGCCAGCAGCATGGGCTCTTCCTACGAGCAGTACTTC CASSMGSSYEQYF
TRBJ1-5 - TRBV18 - TGTGCCAGCTCACCAAAAACAGGGTTGGGGGATCAGCCCCAGCATTTT CASSPKTGLGDQPQHF
TRBJ1-1 - TRBV7-9 - TGTGCCAGCAGCCCAGGAGGGGCAGCAGCTGAAGCTTTCTTT CASSPGGAAAEAFF
TRBJ1-2 - TRBV25-1 - TGTGCCAGCATCGACGAGACAGGAAACTATGGCTACACCTTC CASIDETGNYGYTF
TRBJ1-1 - TRBV30 TRBD1 TGTGCCTGGAGGACAGGGATGGGGACTGAAGCTTTCTTT CAWRTGMGTEAFF
TRBJ2-7 - TRBV13 TRBD2 TGTGCCAGCAGCCGAGCGATTAGCGGGGTTGAGCAGTACTTC CASSRAISGVEQYF
TRBJ2-7 - TRBV10-1 TRBD1 TGCGCCAGCAGTGGGGGACAGGGGTTCGAGCAGTACTTC CASSGGQGFEQYF
TRBJ1-1 - TRBV15 TRBD1 TGTGCCACCAGCAGGGTGACAGGGTCAAACACTGAAGCTTTCTTT CATSRVTGSNTEAFF
TRBJ2-3 - TRBV27 - TGTGCCAGCAGGACCTTGCAGGGCACAGATACGCAGTATTTT CASRTLQGTDTQYF
TRBJ1-1 - TRBV7-6 - TGTGCCAGCAGCTCAGGGAACGTCTTTAACACTGAAGCTTTCTTT CASSSGNVFNTEAFF
TRBJ2-1 - TRBV9 TRBD2 TGTGCCAGCAGCGTAGCTAGCGGGGGGTACAATGAGCAGTTCTTC CASSVASGGYNEQFF
TRBJ1-5 - TRBV12-5 - TGTGCTAGTGGTTTGGGCGGACAGAGCAATCAGCCCCAGCATTTT CASGLGGQSNQPQHF
TRBJ2-1 - TRBV5-1 - TGCGCCAGCAGCTTGAGCTATCGAAATGAGCAGTTCTTC CASSLSYRNEQFF
TRBJ2-7 few TRBV11-2 TRBD1 TGTGCCAGCAGCAAACGGACAGGGGTCCGGGAGCAGTACTTC CASSKRTGVREQYF
TRBJ1-5 - TRBV6-5 - TGTGCCAGCAGTTACGGTCGGGGGATTAGCAATCAGCCCCAGCATTTT CASSYGRGISNQPQHF
TRBJ1-1 - TRBV20-1 - TGCAGTGCTAGTTTTCCGGGATTAGACACTGAAGCTTTCTTT CSASFPGLDTEAFF
TRBJ2-7 - TRBV6-6 - TGTGCCAGCAGTTACTCGGAGGGCGAGCAGTACTTC CASSYSEGEQYF
TRBJ2-7 - TRBV3-1/TRBV3-2 TRBD1 TGTGCCAGCAGCCTCCTCGGGACAGCCTCCTACGAGCAGTACTTC CASSLLGTASYEQYF
TRBJ1-2 - TRBV7-8 TRBD1 TGTGCCAGCAGCTCCCGGACAGGGGCGACTACTGGCTACACCTTC CASSSRTGATTGYTF
TRBJ1-1 - TRBV7-2 - TGTGCCAGCAGCTTAGCACAGGTTAAGAACACTGAAGCTTTCTTT CASSLAQVKNTEAFF
TRBJ2-5 - TRBV9 - TGTGCCAGCAGCGTATACGATACCCGAGGGGAGACCCAGTACTTC CASSVYDTRGETQYF
TRBJ2-7 - TRBV7-9 - TGTGCCAGCAGCTTCGGCCCGGACGGACAGAGTACGGGAGAGCAGTACTTC CASSFGPDGQSTGEQYF
TRBJ2-3 once TRBV5-1 - TGCGCCAGCAAGCAGCAGGATGGCACAGATACGCAGTATTTT CASKQQDGTDTQYF
TRBJ1-6 - TRBV19 - TGTGCCAGTAGTATGGGGAGTTACTATAATTCACCCCTCCACTTT CASSMGSYYNSPLHF
TRBJ2-7 - TRBV5-1 - TGCGCCAGCAGCTTGGGTGAGGCCTACGAGCAGTACTTC CASSLGEAYEQYF
TRBJ1-1 - TRBV29-1 TRBD1 TGCAGCGTTGAAAAAGGTGCAGGGGGCTATACTGAAGCTTTCTTT CSVEKGAGGYTEAFF
TRBJ1-1 - TRBV6-5 - TGTGCCAGCAGTCGGGACACCAACACTGAAGCTTTCTTT CASSRDTNTEAFF
TRBJ2-3 - TRBV18 - TGTGCCAGCTCTCAGGGGCTCACAGATACGCAGTATTTT CASSQGLTDTQYF
TRBJ2-3 - TRBV19 TRBD2 TGTGCCAGTAGTCCCCCGTATGGGCTAGCGGGAGTAACAGATACGCAGTATTTT CASSPPYGLAGVTDTQYF
TRBJ1-6 - TRBV27 - TGTGCCAGCACCTCGACCGGCGGGGGTATCTATAATTCACCCCTCCACTTT CASTSTGGGIYNSPLHF
TRBJ2-2 - TRBV30 TRBD1 TGTGCCTGGACCAGACAGGGGATGAGTTCCGGGGAGCTGTTTTTT CAWTRQGMSSGELFF
TRBJ2-5 - TRBV11-3 - TGTGCCAGCAGCTCCGGTTGGGCGGAGACCCAGTACTTC CASSSGWAETQYF
TRBJ1-3 once TRBV6-2/TRBV6-3 - TGTGCCAGCAGTTACCCCGATTGGGGGGACGGAAACACCATATATTTT CASSYPDWGDGNTIYF
TRBJ1-3 - TRBV7-8 - TGTGCCAGCAGCGCAACCGGTGCGGTTCAGTCTGGAAACACCATATATTTT CASSATGAVQSGNTIYF
TRBJ1-1 - TRBV27 - TGTGCCAGCTATAAGGGACTGAAAACTTTCTTT CASYKGLKTFF
TRBJ1-5 once TRBV6-5 TRBD1 TGTGCCAGCAGTTACTCTGGACAGGGGCTGCAGCCCCAGCATTTT CASSYSGQGLQPQHF
TRBJ1-5 few TRBV27 TRBD1 TGTGCCAGCAGTTCAGCCGGGACAGAAAGTCGATGGCCCCAGCATTTT CASSSAGTESRWPQHF
TRBJ2-3 - TRBV29-1 - TGCAGCGTTGAAGATGCGGCAGGGGTCCCAGATACGCAGTATTTT CSVEDAAGVPDTQYF
TRBJ1-4 - TRBV5-1 - TGCGCCAGCAGCTTAGAGGGAGATGAAAAACTGTTTTTT CASSLEGDEKLFF
TRBJ1-5 - TRBV2 - TGTGCCAGCAGTGAAGAACAGGTAGGGAATCAGCCCCAGCATTTT CASSEEQVGNQPQHF
TRBJ2-1 - TRBV19 - TGTGCCAGTAGTACTTATTCCTACAATGAGCAGTTCTTC CASSTYSYNEQFF
TRBJ2-1 - TRBV6-1 TRBD1 TGTGCCAGCAGTGATTCGACAGGGTGGGGCTCCTACAATGAGCAGTTCTTC CASSDSTGWGSYNEQFF
TRBJ2-7 - TRBV30 TRBD2 TGTGCCTGGAGTACGGGGGGGTTCTTTGAGCAGTACTTC CAWSTGGFFEQYF
TRBJ1-6 - TRBV5-1 - TGCGCCAGCAGCTTGGATCCCCCGTCACCCCTCCACTTT CASSLDPPSPLHF
TRBJ1-4 - TRBV11-2 TRBD1 TGTGCCAGCAGCTCCGGCTGGACAGGGATAGGAGAAAAACTGTTTTTT CASSSGWTGIGEKLFF
TRBJ1-4 - TRBV2 TRBD1 TGTACCAGCAGTGAACCGGGACAGAATGAAAAACTGTTTTTT CTSSEPGQNEKLFF
TRBJ2-7 - TRBV6-5 - TGTGCCAGCACAAGAGTCTTGTCGCCCGAGCAGTACTTC CASTRVLSPEQYF
TRBJ1-2 once TRBV27 TRBD1 TGTGCCAGCAGTTTTCTAGGGGGCGCGTACGGCTACACCTTC CASSFLGGAYGYTF
TRBJ2-7 - TRBV12-3/TRBV12-4 TRBD2 TGTGCCAGTAGAACTAGCGGCTCCTACGAGCAGTACTTC CASRTSGSYEQYF
TRBJ2-3 - TRBV27 - TGTGCCAGCAGTCCCTCGGGTACAGATACGCAGTATTTT CASSPSGTDTQYF
TRBJ2-1 - TRBV15 - TGTGCCACCAGCGGTTACCGCCAAAACAGGGAGTTGTGGGATGAGCAGTTCTTC CATSGYRQNRELWDEQFF